Listed here are 28 T cell receptor beta chains from one sample, sequenced in a study of PD-L1 blockade in urothelial cancer. Here immunoSEQ multiplex PCR was the method, and the copy in TCRdb shows in-frame clones only, minus some. The sample has roughly 130,000 clones, roughly 80% seen once; the top ten hold roughly 3.2%. The time point: pretreatment peripheral blood. The material was PBMCs, obtained around atezolizumab (anti-PD-L1) treatment. The receptors derive from a man aged 50 to 59 with urothelial cancer.

The gene calls are TRBV5-1 and TRBJ2-1; 10 bases line up with TRBD2. J was trimmed by 4 bases and V by 2 bases; bases with no gene match: 3. Germline V gives CDR1 SGHRS, CDR2 YFSETQ. This CDR3 has 15 amino acids. DNA of the CDR3: TGCGCCAGCAGCTTAAGGACTAGCGGTTACAATGAGCAGTTCTTC. Translating gives CASSLRTSGYNEQFF.

V usage is TRBV28 and J usage is TRBJ1-2, with a weak D call TRBD1 (5 bases). CDR1 is MDHEN and CDR2 is SYDVKM in the germline V gene. The CDR3 totals 14 residues. Trimming took off 7 bases at V and 5 bases at J, with 17 bases between the two ends. CDR3: CASTTTGRTYGYTF. The CDR3 bases are TGTGCCAGCACCACAACAGGCCGAACATATGGCTACACCTTC.

This chain uses TRBV9 with TRBJ1-6, with 7 bases matching TRBD1. CDR1 and CDR2 from the germline V gene are SGDLS and YYNGEE. The V gene end was trimmed by 3 bases and the J gene end by 6 bases; junction bases not matched to a gene: 3. This CDR3 region has 14 residues. CDR3 amino acids: CASSAGTVNSPLHF. CDR3 bases: TGTGCCAGCAGCGCAGGGACAGTTAATTCACCCCTCCACTTT.

The V and J genes are TRBV19 and TRBJ1-5, with D possibly being TRBD1 (6 bases). V was cut by 4 bases and J by 9 bases, with 13 bases left in between. CDR1 and CDR2 (germline): LNHDA, SQIVND (reference sequence). This CDR3 is built from 13 residues. The CDR3: CASSTSGEGPQHF. In nucleotides, the CDR3 is TGTGCCAGTAGTACCTCAGGGGAGGGGCCCCAGCATTTT.

The rearrangement joins TRBV6-1 to TRBJ2-7; TRBD1 aligns across 8 bases. The ends lost 5 bases at V and 2 bases at J; junction bases unmatched: 8. The CDR3 totals 15 residues. The germline V gene has CDR1 MNHNS and CDR2 SASEGT. This CDR3 is CASSSGGARTYEQYF. The CDR3 nucleotides read TGTGCCAGCAGTTCAGGGGGCGCGAGGACCTACGAGCAGTACTTC.

DNA of the CDR3: TGTGCCAGCAGAAGAACGGGCTACGAGCAGTACTTC. It codes for CASRRTGYEQYF. The chain uses TRBV25-1 and TRBJ2-7; D gene uncertain. The germline gives CDR1 MGHDK, CDR2 SYGVNS. Trimming cost V 6 bases and J 3 bases, with 9 bases left between them. CDR3 length: 12 amino acids.

The chain uses TRBV5-1 and TRBJ2-1, with 9 positions matching TRBD2. J gave up 7 bases and V 4 bases, and 12 bases lay outside the gene matches. There are 16 residues in the CDR3. Germline V gene data show CDR1 as SGHRS and CDR2 as YFSETQ. CDR3 nucleotides: TGCGCCAGCAGCGTACTGAGCGGGAGGCTTAGTAATGAGCAGTTCTTC. This gives the protein CASSVLSGRLSNEQFF.

The chain links TRBV9 to TRBJ2-1, with TRBD2 as a possible D gene (7 bases). CDR3 length: 16 residues. Trimming removed 3 bases at V and 3 bases at J, with 16 bases between. Germline CDR1 and CDR2: SGDLS and YYNGEE. The CDR3 bases are TGTGCCAGCAGCGAGGGGGGGTTTACGGGCTACAATGAGCAGTTCTTC. Translation: CASSEGGFTGYNEQFF. Drawing the rest from reference TRBV9 and TRBJ2-1, the complete variable domain is DSGVTQTPKHLITATGQRVTLRCSPRSGDLSVYWYQQSLDQGLQFLIQYYNGEERAKGNILERFSAQQFPDLHSELNLSSLELGDSALYFCASSEGGFTGYNEQFFGPGTRLTVL.

This rearrangement joins TRBV19 to TRBJ2-5, with 7 nucleotides matching TRBD1. CDR1 LNHDA and CDR2 SQIVND come from the germline V gene (reference sequence). The CDR3 is made up of 19 amino acids. V shed 3 bases, J shed 3 bases, and the junction held 19 bases outside the gene matches. CDR3 coding DNA: TGTGCCAGTAGTATCTCAAGGACAGGTCTAATCGGAGAAAAAGAGACCCAGTACTTC. Translation: CASSISRTGLIGEKETQYF.

CDR3 sequence: CAWSRGPNTEAFF. CDR3 DNA sequence: TGTGCCTGGAGTCGTGGCCCGAACACTGAAGCTTTCTTT. The chain recombines TRBV30 with TRBJ1-1; D gene unclear. Trimming shortened V by 2 bases and J by 1 base, and 8 bases separated the two germline ends. This CDR3 comprises 13 residues. The germline CDR1 and CDR2 sequences are GTSNPN and SVGIG (reference sequence).

The J gene is TRBJ2-3, the V gene TRBV18; 8 nucleotides agree with TRBD1. There are 15 residues in the CDR3. The germline CDR1 and CDR2 sequences are KGHSH and LQKENI. V was clipped by 3 bases and J by 4 bases; unmatched bases: 6. CDR3 protein: CASSPDRDRSDTQYF. CDR3 bases: TGTGCCAGCTCACCGGACAGGGACAGGTCAGATACGCAGTATTTT.

The chain combines TRBV19 with TRBJ2-2; 13 bases agree with TRBD2. V was pared by 0 bases and J by 1 base, with 2 bases of the junction left unmatched. The CDR3 loop spans 18 amino acids. CDR1 LNHDA and CDR2 SQIVND come from the germline V gene (reference sequence). The CDR3 region has the DNA TGTGCCAGTAGTATAGAGGGGACTAGCGGGATGAACACCGGGGAGCTGTTTTTT. Amino acids: CASSIEGTSGMNTGELFF.

This rearrangement joins TRBV27 to TRBJ1-6; D not certain. V was trimmed by 6 bases and J by 12 bases, leaving 15 bases between them. There are 13 residues in the CDR3. The germline CDR1 and CDR2 sequences are MNHEY and SMNVEV (reference sequence). CDR3 loop: CASRMAAGRPLHF. CDR3 in DNA: TGTGCCAGCAGAATGGCGGCGGGCCGACCCCTCCACTTT.

V gene TRBV4-1 combines with J gene TRBJ2-1; 8 nucleotides line up with TRBD1. With 4 bases clipped from V and 8 bases from J, the junction kept 7 bases outside the gene matches. The CDR3 contains 14 residues. CDR1 MGHRA and CDR2 YSYEKL come from the germline V gene. CDR3 in amino acids: CASSPAGQGYEQFF. The CDR3 DNA sequence: TGCGCCAGCAGCCCGGCCGGACAGGGCTATGAGCAGTTCTTC.

The chain uses TRBV6-1 and TRBJ2-7; 9 positions match TRBD1. Trimming removed 4 bases from V and 3 bases from J; junction bases left unmatched: 4. Germline V gene sequence: CDR1 MNHNS, CDR2 SASEGT. The CDR3 has 14 amino acids. CDR3 nucleotides: TGTGCCAGCAGTGGCCCGGGACAGGGCTACGAGCAGTACTTC. Its protein is CASSGPGQGYEQYF.

This clone was detected ten times or more. This chain's CDR3 is CASSYPGQGVNQPQHF. CDR3 nucleotides: TGTGCCAGCAGTTACCCGGGACAGGGTGTGAATCAGCCCCAGCATTTT. This chain joins TRBV6-6 and TRBJ1-5, with 9 positions matching TRBD1. The CDR3 length is 16 residues. V lost 2 bases, J lost 4 bases, and 6 bases stayed unmatched. Germline CDR1 MNHNY, CDR2 SVGAGI (reference sequence).

The chain joins TRBV7-3 to TRBJ1-1; possible D gene TRBD1, 5 bases. V lost 2 bases and J lost 4, with 8 bases in between. Germline CDR1 is SGHTA and CDR2 is FQGTGA. The CDR3 covers 13 residues. In DNA form, the CDR3 reads TGTGCCAGCAGCTTACAGGGAATCACTGAAGCTTTCTTT. Translation: CASSLQGITEAFF.

This clone was recorded a few times. This chain uses TRBV7-3 with TRBJ1-1; a possible D gene is TRBD1 (6 bases). The CDR3 has 13 amino acids. Germline V lookup: CDR1 SGHTA, CDR2 FQGTGA. Between the trimmed V and J ends, which lost 6 bases and 4 bases, there was a span of 12 bases. DNA of the CDR3: TGTGCCAGCAGTCCGGACAGCACCACTGAAGCTTTCTTT. It specifies CASSPDSTTEAFF.

The chain recombines TRBV5-5 with TRBJ2-7, with D tentatively TRBD2 (5 bases). Trimming cost V 0 bases and J 1 base, with 8 bases left between them. The length of the CDR3 is 14 residues. The germline CDR1 and CDR2 sequences are SGHKS and YYEKEE (reference sequence). CDR3 coding DNA: TGTGCCAGCAGCTTGGGCGACTATTCCTACGAGCAGTACTTC. This translates into CASSLGDYSYEQYF.

The chain is built from TRBV10-2 and TRBJ2-7; 15 bases line up with TRBD2. The CDR3 covers 16 residues. Germline CDR1 reads WSHSY; CDR2 reads SAAADI. The J segment lost 6 bases and the V segment lost 6 bases, leaving 9 bases of the junction unmatched. The CDR3 DNA reads TGCGCCAGCAGCCAAAGCGGACTAGCGGGAGGGGGCGAGCAGTACTTC. This codes for CASSQSGLAGGGEQYF.

In its sample, this clone was seen many times. The V gene is TRBV6-5, the J gene TRBJ2-7, with a tentative D call TRBD2 (6 bases). Germline V gene sequence: CDR1 MNHEY, CDR2 SVGAGI. The CDR3 length is 14 residues. V lost 5 bases to trimming and J lost 0 bases, with 11 bases between them. DNA of the CDR3: TGTGCCAGCAGTGGCCTCGGGGGCTCCTACGAGCAGTACTTC. Amino acid sequence: CASSGLGGSYEQYF.

This sequence joins TRBV12-5 and TRBJ1-1; TRBD1 is a possible D gene (5 bases). CDR1 and CDR2 from the germline V gene are LGHNT and FRNRAP. V was cut by 5 bases and J by 6 bases, with 10 bases left in between. The CDR3 sequence is 12 residues long. The CDR3 nucleotides read TGTGCTAGTGGTATAAGGGGCTCTGAAGCTTTCTTT. Its translation: CASGIRGSEAFF.

The rearrangement uses TRBV5-1 and TRBJ2-1; D call uncertain. CDR3 length: 14 amino acids. Germline assignment: CDR1 SGHRS and CDR2 YFSETQ. Trimming took 0 bases from V and 9 from J, leaving 13 bases between them. The CDR3 spells CASSLGPPSGEQFF. The CDR3 region has the DNA TGCGCCAGCAGCTTGGGTCCACCGTCGGGTGAGCAGTTCTTC.

This chain connects TRBV7-8 to TRBJ2-1, with 7 bases identical to TRBD1. J gave up 6 bases and V 5 bases, and 7 bases lay outside the gene matches. In germline, CDR1 is SGHVS, CDR2 FQNEAQ. The CDR3 is 14 residues long. The CDR3 DNA reads TGTGCCAGCAGCAGCCACAGGGGCGGCAATGAGCAGTTCTTC. This encodes CASSSHRGGNEQFF.

The chain carries TRBV7-8 and TRBJ2-1; 11 nucleotides agree with TRBD2. The CDR3 is made up of 15 amino acids. Germline loops: CDR1 SGHVS, CDR2 FQNEAQ. J lost 5 bases, V lost 6 bases, and 6 bases had no gene match. As DNA, the CDR3 is TGTGCCAGCAGGCCGACTAGCGGGATCAACAATGAGCAGTTCTTC. It codes for CASRPTSGINNEQFF.

V gene TRBV27 combines with J gene TRBJ2-1; 11 bases map to TRBD2. There are 17 residues in the CDR3. Germline V lookup: CDR1 MNHEY, CDR2 SMNVEV (reference sequence). The V segment lost 4 bases and the J segment 5 bases; nucleotides outside the gene matches: 10. The DNA of the CDR3 is TGTGCCAGCAGTTCACTAGCGGGGGATCCTAATCACAATGAGCAGTTCTTC. It is translated as CASSSLAGDPNHNEQFF.

The chain uses TRBV30 and TRBJ1-4; perhaps TRBD1 as D (6 bases). V was trimmed by 1 base and J by 2 bases, leaving 17 bases between them. This CDR3 spans 17 amino acids. The germline V gene encodes CDR1 GTSNPN and CDR2 SVGIG (reference sequence). CDR3 DNA: TGTGCCTGGAGTGCTACAGGGAGGGGTGTGACTAATGAAAAACTGTTTTTT. Translating it yields CAWSATGRGVTNEKLFF.

V gene TRBV28 combines with J gene TRBJ2-7, with 8 positions matching TRBD2. The CDR3 contains 15 residues. The germline gives CDR1 MDHEN, CDR2 SYDVKM. The ends lost 5 bases at V and 3 bases at J; junction bases unmatched: 9. CDR3 nucleotide sequence: TGTGCCAGCAGTCTAATTCCGGGAGGGGACTACGAGCAGTACTTC. It is translated as CASSLIPGGDYEQYF.